This T cell receptor (beta chain) was retrieved from a study of T cell responses to AZD1222 COVID-19 vaccine (dated by TCRdb to about 2021). For the study in its entirety: A total of approximately 230 trial participants underwent TCR sequencing, of whom some 210 received two doses of AZD1222 and about 25 received two doses of the MenACWY control vaccine. Enrollment into the trials was organized by age into subgroups of 18-55, 56-69 and 70-plus years, and those subgroups contained approximately 160, 26 and 62 TCR-sequenced participants, respectively.

The CDR3 regions of human TCRbeta chains were analyzed by immunosequencing. The original pipeline was this. TCRs in the repertoires were matched against a reference library of SARS-CoV-2-specific TCRs that had been generated with the MIRA antigen-specificity platform. Breadth was defined as the fraction of unique TCRs that were SARS-CoV-2-associated, and depth was defined as the fraction of total T cells that were SARS-CoV-2-associated. Using the MIRA data, each spike-specific TCR was assigned both to the spike region to which the TCR was reactive and to a CD4 or CD8 class. Log10-transformed breadth and depth values were compared by one-way ANOVA with Sidak's multiple comparisons tests. This is the immuneACCESS table as TCRdb keeps it, with only in-frame sequences that have V and J called. A part of the clones is gone; compared with another copy, unresolved V genes explain less than half, and the rest is unexplained. V and J calls and clone size are as listed in that table; D and trimming were resolved from the DNA. Counted in this sample were 190,000 or so clones; roughly 92% of them appeared once. The ten largest account for over 0.95% of the sample.

The time point label on this specimen signifies: about 28 days (+/-7) after the second vaccine dose. AZD1222 recipients given second doses at about 4 weeks or at about 12 weeks were pooled, since spike-specific TCR depth and breadth were not found to differ between the two schedules. Samples from vaccinated people were obtained from the UK trials COV001 and COV002, which included a single-blind randomized controlled phase 2/3 trial of AZD1222 (ChAdOx1 nCoV-19) in healthy adults. Trial participant PBMC samples were collected at day 0 and day 28 after the second dose for TCRbeta chain sequencing. Overall study outcomes, separate from this receptor: Conclusions about previously exposed vaccinees are limited, since just six AZD1222 recipients were seropositive for SARS-CoV-2 at baseline. Because no day 14 peak-response samples were available, repertoires were characterized only after the peak T cell response. Most participants were white British and females outnumbered males, and the authors suggested that clonal diversity may have been underestimated. The 56-69-year group was small, and its depth increase did not reach significance, likely because of low power. Spike-specific TCR breadth and depth rose significantly after two AZD1222 doses compared with day 0 and with MenACWY recipients. The vaccine-associated CD4 TCRs covered the entire spike protein, and the dominant responses fell in regions 160-218 and 743-854. Reportedly, almost half of the unique spike-specific TCRs recognized epitopes lying outside the regions that are mutated in the B.1.351 and B.1.1.7 variants.

This clone has a handful of counts. Its cognate antigen has yet to be identified. Base qualities are missing; no much larger clone stands one base away. A distance of 6 bases separates the germline ends of V and J, which lose 0 bases and 0 bases respectively. The CDR3, from cysteine to phenylalanine, totals 15 residues. Only CDR3 DNA remains: 45 bases, in frame from the first base. CDR1 SGHTA and CDR2 FQGNSA were looked up in the germline V gene. Specimen: peripheral blood, collected 28 days after the second AZD1222 dose. The chain employs TRBV7-2 and TRBJ1-5; no D gene is confidently identified. The receptor comes from an adult who received the AZD1222 COVID-19 vaccine. In nucleotides, the sequence is TGTGCCAGCAGCTTAGCCAGGAATAGCAATCAGCCCCAGCATTTT. Protein translation: CASSLARNSNQPQHF.